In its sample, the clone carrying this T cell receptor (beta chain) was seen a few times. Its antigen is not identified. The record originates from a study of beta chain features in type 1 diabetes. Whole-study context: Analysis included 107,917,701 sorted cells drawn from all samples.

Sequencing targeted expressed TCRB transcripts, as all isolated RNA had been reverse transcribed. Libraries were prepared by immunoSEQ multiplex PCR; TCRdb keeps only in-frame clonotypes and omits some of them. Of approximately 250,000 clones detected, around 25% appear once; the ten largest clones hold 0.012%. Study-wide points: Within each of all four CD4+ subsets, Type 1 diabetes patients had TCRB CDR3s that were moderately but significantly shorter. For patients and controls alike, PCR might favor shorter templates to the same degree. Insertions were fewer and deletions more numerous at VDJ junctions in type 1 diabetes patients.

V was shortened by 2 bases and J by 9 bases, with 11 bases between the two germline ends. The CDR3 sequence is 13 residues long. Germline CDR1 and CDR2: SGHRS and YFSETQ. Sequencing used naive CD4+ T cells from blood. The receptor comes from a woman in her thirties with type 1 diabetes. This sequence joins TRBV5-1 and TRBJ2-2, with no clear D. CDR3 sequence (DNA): TGCGCCAGCAGCTTACCTCGAGAGAGGGAGCTGTTTTTT. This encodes CASSLPRERELFF.